The subject of this entry is one T cell receptor beta chain. This sample stems from a study of T-cell reconstitution after alpha-beta-depleted transplantation in children. There are 13 residues in the CDR3. V was clipped by 6 bases and J by 0 bases, with 11 bases between them. The V gene's germline CDR1 is SQVTM and CDR2 ANQGSEA. The TCRbeta library was prepared with unique molecular identifiers. TCRdb re-called the PCR reads through MiXCR, storing one row per CDR3 protein. The table lists a few hundred thousand distinct CDR3 sequences, 20% to 30% of them singletons, with about 2.5% in the top ten. This chain joins TRBV29-1 and TRBJ1-1; D is undetermined. This receptor was obtained from a girl aged 2-10 years with Fanconi anemia, due to receive a stem cell transplant. The specimen was PBMCs, collected before TCRalphabeta/CD19-depleted stem cell transplant. The CDR3 loop reads CSVEQSMNTEAFF. Here the CDR3 DNA reads TGCAGCGTCGAACAGAGCATGAACACTGAAGCTTTCTTT.